This T cell receptor beta chain came from a study of T cell responses to AZD1222 COVID-19 vaccine. Worth noting for this clone: Its specificity is unknown.

Study conclusions and caveats: Spike as a whole was targeted by vaccine-associated CD4 TCRs, dominant at 160-218 and 743-854. Repertoires were obtained solely post-peak T cell response. The reported proportion of spike-specific TCRs targeting unmutated variant regions was nearly half. Recipients of AZD1222 seropositive at baseline numbered only 6 or 7.

Profiled with immunoSEQ multiplex PCR; TCRdb holds only in-frame clones, not every one. The profile shows around 130,000 clones, 93% of them singletons. The CDR3 loop spans 15 amino acids. Trimming cost V 0 bases and J 6 bases, with 11 bases left between them. CDR1 WNHNN and CDR2 SYGVQD come from the germline V gene (reference sequence). This sample comprised peripheral blood, obtained on day 0 of AZD1222 vaccination. The sequence was collected from an adult in good health. V gene TRBV10-1 combines with J gene TRBJ1-4, with D maybe TRBD1 (5 bases). DNA of the CDR3: TGCGCCAGCAGTGAGTCGGGGGGTCTGGATGAAAAACTGTTTTTT. Protein sequence: CASSESGGLDEKLFF.